This TCR beta chain derives from a study of T cells in tuberculosis. The V gene end was trimmed by 0 bases and the J gene end by 6 bases; junction bases not matched to a gene: 8. The CDR3 loop spans 16 amino acids. Germline V lookup: CDR1 WSHSY, CDR2 SAAADI. Sequenced by immunoSEQ multiplex PCR; TCRdb stores in-frame clones only, minus some. This sample has around 10,000 clones, with around 94% found just once. Material for sequencing was PBMCs. The TCR originated in an adult with tuberculosis. The chain carries TRBV10-2 and TRBJ2-3; TRBD2 aligns across 8 bases. CDR3 nucleotides: TGCGCCAGCAGTGAGTCGACGGGGGGGGCCGACGATACGCAGTATTTT. This translates into CASSESTGGADDTQYF.